This is a list of T cell receptor beta chains from one sample in a study of radiotherapy plus CTLA-4 blockade in lung cancer. Using immunoSEQ multiplex PCR, the repertoire was profiled, and TCRdb retains in-frame clones only, with some absent. This table has about 120,000 clones, 75% to 80% appearing once. Sample: peripheral blood, taken from a patient treated with radiotherapy plus ipilimumab. The receptors shown here come from a human donor with non-small cell lung cancer who had a partial response to radiotherapy plus ipilimumab. CDR3s include the opening cysteine and the closing phenylalanine or tryptophan. Each record gives: D gene, CDR3 length, J gene, clone size, V gene, CDR3 protein, CDR3 DNA. A D gene is named only where the DNA matches it firmly. Clone size is not always given. Where it is, it says once, few, many or a class for expanded clones.

TRBD2 15 TRBJ2-1 - TRBV28 CASRSTSGSGNEQFF TGTGCCAGCAGGTCGACTAGCGGGAGTGGGAATGAGCAGTTCTTC
- 15 TRBJ2-5 - TRBV4-1 CASSQEARVQETQYF TGCGCCAGCAGCCAAGAAGCGCGAGTCCAAGAGACCCAGTACTTC
TRBD1 12 TRBJ1-1 - TRBV11-2 CASWPGQGEAFF TGTGCCAGCTGGCCGGGACAGGGTGAAGCTTTCTTT
- 13 TRBJ1-1 many TRBV10-3 CAIEDSMNTEAFF TGTGCCATAGAGGACAGCATGAACACTGAAGCTTTCTTT
- 15 TRBJ2-2 once TRBV5-1 CASSTAGTNTGELFF TGCGCCAGCAGCACAGCCGGGACTAACACCGGGGAGCTGTTTTTT
- 17 TRBJ2-1 - TRBV4-3 CASSPSVDAGSYNEQFF TGCGCCAGCAGCCCGAGCGTAGATGCGGGGAGCTACAATGAGCAGTTCTTC
- 14 TRBJ2-1 - TRBV27 CASSFGGANNEQFF TGTGCCAGCAGTTTTGGCGGGGCGAACAATGAGCAGTTCTTC
TRBD1 15 TRBJ1-5 - TRBV28 CASRATGGSNQPQHF TGTGCCAGCAGGGCCACAGGGGGCAGCAATCAGCCCCAGCATTTT
- 15 TRBJ2-1 - TRBV9 CASSDSRGSYNEQFF TGTGCCAGCAGCGACTCCAGGGGCTCCTACAATGAGCAGTTCTTC
- 13 TRBJ1-1 - TRBV7-3 CASSLGGGPEAFF TGTGCCAGCAGCTTAGGGGGGGGACCCGAAGCTTTCTTT
- 18 TRBJ2-2 once TRBV27 CASTLNVLAAGHTGELFF TGTGCCAGCACCCTAAATGTCCTCGCTGCGGGCCACACCGGGGAGCTGTTTTTT
- 15 TRBJ1-5 - TRBV9 CASSVGGYEGQPQHF TGTGCCAGCAGCGTAGGAGGCTATGAAGGTCAGCCCCAGCATTTT
TRBD1 14 TRBJ2-7 - TRBV6-1 CASQGDSGIGEQYF TGTGCCAGCCAGGGGGACAGTGGGATCGGCGAGCAGTACTTC
TRBD1 17 TRBJ1-5 - TRBV19 CASSLRDRDYSNQPQHF TGTGCCAGTAGCCTCCGGGACAGAGATTATAGCAATCAGCCCCAGCATTTT
- 15 TRBJ2-3 - TRBV5-1 CASSGRAGSTDTQYF TGCGCCAGCAGCGGTCGTGCAGGTAGCACAGATACGCAGTATTTT
TRBD1 16 TRBJ1-2 - TRBV5-5 CASSYIEGQGNYGYTF TGTGCCAGCAGCTATATCGAGGGACAGGGGAACTATGGCTACACCTTC
- 16 TRBJ1-3 - TRBV7-2 CASSSIPGSGGNTIYF TGTGCCAGCAGCTCTATTCCAGGTTCTGGAGGAAACACCATATATTTT
TRBD1 16 TRBJ2-3 - TRBV4-3 CASSQDFDRGTDTQYF TGCGCCAGCAGCCAAGATTTCGACAGGGGCACAGATACGCAGTATTTT
- 13 TRBJ1-2 few TRBV19 CASSFQPGYGYTF TGTGCCAGTAGTTTCCAACCAGGCTATGGCTACACCTTC
TRBD2 19 TRBJ2-2 - TRBV19 CASSIGTWSGRANTGELFF TGTGCCAGTAGTATAGGGACCTGGAGCGGGAGGGCCAACACCGGGGAGCTGTTTTTT
- 13 TRBJ1-1 many TRBV19 CASRSGVNTEAFF TGTGCCAGTAGGTCAGGGGTGAACACTGAAGCTTTCTTT
- 16 TRBJ1-5 - TRBV5-6 CASSLVGASGNQPQHF TGTGCCAGCAGCTTGGTGGGGGCGAGTGGCAATCAGCCCCAGCATTTT
TRBD1 16 TRBJ2-2 once TRBV5-6 CASSLGQGARTGELFF TGTGCCAGCAGCTTGGGACAGGGGGCGCGAACCGGGGAGCTGTTTTTT
- 14 TRBJ1-5 - TRBV2 CASSETLSNQPQHF TGTGCCAGCAGTGAGACACTTAGCAATCAGCCCCAGCATTTT
- 14 TRBJ1-1 - TRBV6-6 CASSYTGRSTEAFF TGTGCCAGCAGTTACACGGGGAGGAGCACTGAAGCTTTCTTT
TRBD1 15 TRBJ1-4 - TRBV4-2 CASSRAGTDNEKLFF TGTGCCAGCAGCCGGGCGGGGACAGATAATGAAAAACTGTTTTTT
- 15 TRBJ1-2 - TRBV19 CASSIMAFSGYGYTF TGTGCCAGTAGTATAATGGCATTCAGCGGCTATGGCTACACCTTC
- 13 TRBJ2-3 once TRBV11-2 CASSLGGRGTQYF TGTGCCAGCAGCTTAGGGGGTCGGGGTACGCAGTATTTT
- 15 TRBJ2-3 - TRBV9 CASSAGGYSTDTQYF TGTGCCAGCAGCGCGGGCGGGTATTCCACAGATACGCAGTATTTT
TRBD1 16 TRBJ1-5 - TRBV5-3 CARSFTGGVGNQPQHF TGTGCCAGAAGCTTCACAGGGGGAGTCGGCAATCAGCCCCAGCATTTT
TRBD1 15 TRBJ2-1 once TRBV28 CASSLRQGAGNEQFF TGTGCCAGCAGTTTACGACAGGGGGCCGGCAATGAGCAGTTCTTC
- 13 TRBJ2-1 - TRBV7-2 CASSMTIDNEQFF TGTGCCAGCAGCATGACAATCGACAATGAGCAGTTCTTC
TRBD2 15 TRBJ2-5 - TRBV11-3 CASSSGGSYQETQYF TGTGCCAGCAGCTCGGGAGGGTCGTACCAAGAGACCCAGTACTTC
- 11 TRBJ2-1 - TRBV2 CASSPASRQFF TGTGCCAGCAGTCCCGCCTCGCGGCAGTTCTTC
TRBD2 16 TRBJ2-7 - TRBV25-1 CASSDSLAGGTYEQYF TGTGCCAGCAGTGACTCTCTAGCGGGAGGGACCTACGAGCAGTACTTC
TRBD2 14 TRBJ2-5 - TRBV27 CASSLTSGSRTQYF TGTGCCAGCAGTTTAACTAGCGGCTCGCGGACCCAGTACTTC
TRBD2 13 TRBJ2-5 few TRBV30 CAWRQSGAQVQYF TGTGCCTGGAGGCAAAGCGGGGCACAGGTGCAGTACTTC
TRBD2 13 TRBJ2-3 - TRBV28 CASSSSGRYTQYF TGTGCCAGCAGTTCTAGCGGGCGCTATACGCAGTATTTT
- 15 TRBJ1-2 - TRBV4-1 CASSQVRLGAEGYTF TGCGCCAGCAGCCAAGTTAGACTAGGTGCGGAAGGCTACACCTTC
- 13 TRBJ2-7 - TRBV5-8 CASRKGLSYEQYF TGTGCCAGCAGGAAGGGGTTATCCTACGAGCAGTACTTC